This T cell receptor (beta chain) was captured by sequencing in a study of blood T cells in healthy people across ages. Study in general: Researchers report that template switching captured about one barcoded beta molecule per two T cells.

General study findings and limits: Measured against age, TCR beta diversity per million T cells decreased in a roughly linear manner. It was held that diversity estimates obtained from one million T cells represented underestimates.

The CDR3 is 14 residues long. From germline, CDR1 is MDHEN and CDR2 SYDVKM. On this clonotype itself: Antigen unknown. One end of the junction does not line up with germline, which may come from a read error.

With a J-beta primer mix and a sample-barcoded 5' primer, a second PCR ran roughly 6 to 12 cycles. TCRdb recomputed calls from the 5' RACE reads with MiXCR, one row per CDR3 protein. The sample lists around 1,700,000 distinct CDR3 sequences, over 25% seen once, with over 7% in the top ten. The chain carries TRBV28 and TRBJ1-5; D uncertain. Material for sequencing was blood. The TCR sequence derives from a woman aged 30 to 39 in good health. CDR3 coding DNA: TGTGCCCGCAGTCCCCGGGAGGGCGGTCAGCCCCAGCATTTT. It translates to CARSPREGGQPQHF. The full variable domain, its missing parts supplied by reference TRBV28 and TRBJ1-5, is DVKVTQSSRYLVKRTGEKVFLECVQDMDHENMFWYRQDPGLGLRLIYFSYDVKMKEKGDIPEGYSVSREKKERFSLILESASTNQTSMYLCARSPREGGQPQHFGDGTRLSIL.